The entry below gives a single T cell receptor beta chain sequence along with its context. This entry belongs to a study of tumor-infiltrating lymphocytes in primary liver carcinoma. The investigators made TCR beta cDNA from about 510 ng total RNA, using a constant-region primer. Amplification in three nested multiplex PCR rounds with slightly modified ARM-PCR gave rise to TCR beta libraries. Amplification in the first two PCR rounds was performed using TRBV1-TRBV30 forward primers and a C-beta reverse primer for around 11 cycles each. TCRdb ran MiXCR on the multiplex PCR reads and lists one entry per CDR3 protein. The table includes roughly 200,000 distinct CDR3 sequences, around 81% detected once. Joint extraction of RNA and DNA used about 17-33 mg of bulk tissue that was unsorted. The germline gives CDR1 LGHNA, CDR2 YNFKEQ. CDR3 size: 14 residues. J gave up 11 bases and V 1 base, and 10 bases lay outside the gene matches.

This receptor was taken from a man aged 35 to 55 with primary liver carcinoma and hepatitis B virus infection. Sequencing was carried out using tumor tissue from primary liver carcinoma. The V call is TRBV4-2, the J call TRBJ2-7, with 8 nucleotides matching TRBD1. The CDR3 DNA reads TGTGCCAGCAGCCAAGGTGACAGGGGCCATGAGAAGTACTTC. Its translation: CASSQGDRGHEKYF.